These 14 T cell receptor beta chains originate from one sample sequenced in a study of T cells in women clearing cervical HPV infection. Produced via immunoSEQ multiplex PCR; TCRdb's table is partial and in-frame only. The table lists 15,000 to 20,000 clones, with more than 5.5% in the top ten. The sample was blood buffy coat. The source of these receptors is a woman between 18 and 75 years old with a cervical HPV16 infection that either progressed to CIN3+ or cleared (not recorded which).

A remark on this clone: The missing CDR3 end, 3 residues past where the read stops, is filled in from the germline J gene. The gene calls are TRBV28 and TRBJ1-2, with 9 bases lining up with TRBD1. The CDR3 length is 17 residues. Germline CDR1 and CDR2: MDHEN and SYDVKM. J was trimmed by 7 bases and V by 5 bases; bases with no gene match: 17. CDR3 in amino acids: CASSPTAGTGRRTGYTF. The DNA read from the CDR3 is TGTGCCAGCAGTCCCACCGCCGGGACAGGGCGCCGTACTGGC.

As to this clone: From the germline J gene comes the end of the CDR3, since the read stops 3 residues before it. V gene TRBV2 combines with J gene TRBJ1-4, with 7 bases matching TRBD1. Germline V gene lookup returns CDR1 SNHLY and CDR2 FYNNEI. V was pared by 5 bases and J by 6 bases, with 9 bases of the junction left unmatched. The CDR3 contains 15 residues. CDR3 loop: CASSSMGQRDEKLFF. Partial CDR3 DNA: TGTGCCAGCAGTTCAATGGGACAGCGGGATGAAAAA.

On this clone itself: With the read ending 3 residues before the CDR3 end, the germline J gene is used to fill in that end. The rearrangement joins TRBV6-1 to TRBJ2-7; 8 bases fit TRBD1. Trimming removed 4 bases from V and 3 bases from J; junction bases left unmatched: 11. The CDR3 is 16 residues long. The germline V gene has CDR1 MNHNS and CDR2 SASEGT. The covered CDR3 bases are TGTGCCAGCAGTGGCCGCGGACAGGGAAAAGGCTACGAG. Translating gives CASSGRGQGKGYE. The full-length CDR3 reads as CASSGRGQGKGYEQYF.

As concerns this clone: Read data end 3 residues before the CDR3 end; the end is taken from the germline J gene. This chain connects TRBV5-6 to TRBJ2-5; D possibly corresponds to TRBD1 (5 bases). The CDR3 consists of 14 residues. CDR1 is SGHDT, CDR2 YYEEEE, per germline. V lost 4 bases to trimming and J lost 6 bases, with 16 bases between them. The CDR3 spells CASSDNQGIQTQYF. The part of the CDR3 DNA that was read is TGTGCCAGCAGCGATAACCAGGGTATACAGACC.

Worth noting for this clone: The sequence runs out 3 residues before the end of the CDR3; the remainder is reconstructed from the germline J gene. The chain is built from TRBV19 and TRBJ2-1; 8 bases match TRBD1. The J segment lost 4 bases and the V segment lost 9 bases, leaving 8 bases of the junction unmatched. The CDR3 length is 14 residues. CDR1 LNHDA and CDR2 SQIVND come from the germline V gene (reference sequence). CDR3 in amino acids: CASARDRPYNEQFF. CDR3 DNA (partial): TGTGCCAGCGCCCGGGACAGGCCTTACAATGAG.

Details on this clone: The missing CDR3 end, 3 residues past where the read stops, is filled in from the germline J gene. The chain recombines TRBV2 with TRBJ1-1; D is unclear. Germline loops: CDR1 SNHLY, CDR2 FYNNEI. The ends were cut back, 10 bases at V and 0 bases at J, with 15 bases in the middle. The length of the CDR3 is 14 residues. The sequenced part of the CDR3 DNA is TGTGCCACCCACCGTACAGTAATGAACACTGAA. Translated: CATHRTVMNTE. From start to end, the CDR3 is CATHRTVMNTEAFF.

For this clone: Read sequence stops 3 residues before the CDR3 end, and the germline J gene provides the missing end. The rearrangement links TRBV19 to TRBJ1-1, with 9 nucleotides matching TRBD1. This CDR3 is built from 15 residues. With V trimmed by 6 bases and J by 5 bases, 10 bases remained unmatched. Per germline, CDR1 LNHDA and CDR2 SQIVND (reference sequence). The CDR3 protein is CASSRPGQGMTEAFF. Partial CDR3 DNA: TGTGCCAGTAGCCGTCCGGGACAGGGAATGACTGAA.

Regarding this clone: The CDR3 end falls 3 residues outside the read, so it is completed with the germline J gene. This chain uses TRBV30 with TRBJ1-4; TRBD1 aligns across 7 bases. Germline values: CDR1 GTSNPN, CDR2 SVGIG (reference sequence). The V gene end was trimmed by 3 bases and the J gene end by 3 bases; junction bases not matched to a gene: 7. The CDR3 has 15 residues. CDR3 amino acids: CAWSLSGTANEKLFF. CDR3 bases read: TGTGCCTGGAGCCTATCCGGGACAGCTAATGAAAAA.

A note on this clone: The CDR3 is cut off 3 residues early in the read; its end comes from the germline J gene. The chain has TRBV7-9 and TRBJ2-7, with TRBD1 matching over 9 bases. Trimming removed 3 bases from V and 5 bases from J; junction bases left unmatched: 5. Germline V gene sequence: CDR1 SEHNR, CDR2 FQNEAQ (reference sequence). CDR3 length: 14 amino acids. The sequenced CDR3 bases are TGTGCCAGCAGCTTCTGGGACAGGGCCCACGAG. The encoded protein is CASSFWDRAHE. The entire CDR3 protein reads CASSFWDRAHEQYF.

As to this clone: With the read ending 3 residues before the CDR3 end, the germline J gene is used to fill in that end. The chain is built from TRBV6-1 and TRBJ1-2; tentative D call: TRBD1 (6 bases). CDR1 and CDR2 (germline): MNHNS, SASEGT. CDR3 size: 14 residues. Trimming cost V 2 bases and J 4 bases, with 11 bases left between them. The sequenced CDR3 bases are TGTGCCAGCAGTGAACGGACAGCGTCCTATGGC. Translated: CASSERTASYG. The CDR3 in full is CASSERTASYGYTF.

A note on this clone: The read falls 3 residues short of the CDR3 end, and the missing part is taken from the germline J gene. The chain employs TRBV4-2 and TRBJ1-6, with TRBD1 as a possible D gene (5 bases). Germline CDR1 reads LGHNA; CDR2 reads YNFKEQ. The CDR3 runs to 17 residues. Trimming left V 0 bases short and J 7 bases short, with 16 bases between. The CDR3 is CASSQEALQGTNSPLHF. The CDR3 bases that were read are TGTGCCAGCAGCCAAGAAGCTCTCCAGGGTACCAATTCACCC.

CDR3 DNA, as far as it was read: TGTGCCAGTAGTATCCGTGGACAGTTCCGAGGGGATTCACCC. Amino acid sequence: CASSIRGQFRGDSP. The complete CDR3 reads CASSIRGQFRGDSPLHF. The V and J genes are TRBV19 and TRBJ1-6; TRBD1 might be the D (6 bases). From the germline J gene comes the end of the CDR3, since the read stops 3 residues before it. The CDR3 covers 17 residues. V was pared by 3 bases and J by 8 bases, with 20 bases between. Per germline, CDR1 LNHDA and CDR2 SQIVND (reference sequence).

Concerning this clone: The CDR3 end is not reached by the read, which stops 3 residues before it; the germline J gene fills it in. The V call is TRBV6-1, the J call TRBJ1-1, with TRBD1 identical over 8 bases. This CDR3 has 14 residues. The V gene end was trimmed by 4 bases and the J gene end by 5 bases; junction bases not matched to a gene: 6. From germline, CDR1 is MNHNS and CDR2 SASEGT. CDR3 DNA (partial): TGTGCCAGCAGTGGCCAGGGGGCGCGGACTGAA. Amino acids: CASSGQGARTE. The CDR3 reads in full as CASSGQGARTEAFF.

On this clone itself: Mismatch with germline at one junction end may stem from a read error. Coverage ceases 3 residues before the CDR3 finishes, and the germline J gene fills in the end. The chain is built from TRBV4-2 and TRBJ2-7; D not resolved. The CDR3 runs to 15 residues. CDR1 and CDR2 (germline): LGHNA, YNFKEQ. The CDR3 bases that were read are TGCGCCAGCAGCCAAGAGTCCAGACTCACCTACGAG. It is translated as CASSQESRLTYE. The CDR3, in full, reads CASSQESRLTYEQYF.